This TCR beta chain was documented in a study of CDR3 diversity in severe acne. Germline V gene sequence: CDR1 SQVTM, CDR2 ANQGSEA. The J segment lost 5 bases and the V segment lost 6 bases, leaving 8 bases of the junction unmatched. This CDR3 is 13 amino acids long. MiXCR, applied by TCRdb to the PCR reads, yields one record per CDR3 protein. Seen here are about 85,000 distinct CDR3 sequences, 48% observed once, and the top ten hold 10%. Sequenced input: blood. The TCR was taken from a male donor in good health, serving as a control. The gene calls are TRBV29-1 and TRBJ1-2, with TRBD1 identical over 8 bases. CDR3 in amino acids: CSVSQGAKYGYTF. The CDR3 coding sequence is TGCAGCGTAAGCCAGGGGGCGAAGTATGGCTACACCTTC.